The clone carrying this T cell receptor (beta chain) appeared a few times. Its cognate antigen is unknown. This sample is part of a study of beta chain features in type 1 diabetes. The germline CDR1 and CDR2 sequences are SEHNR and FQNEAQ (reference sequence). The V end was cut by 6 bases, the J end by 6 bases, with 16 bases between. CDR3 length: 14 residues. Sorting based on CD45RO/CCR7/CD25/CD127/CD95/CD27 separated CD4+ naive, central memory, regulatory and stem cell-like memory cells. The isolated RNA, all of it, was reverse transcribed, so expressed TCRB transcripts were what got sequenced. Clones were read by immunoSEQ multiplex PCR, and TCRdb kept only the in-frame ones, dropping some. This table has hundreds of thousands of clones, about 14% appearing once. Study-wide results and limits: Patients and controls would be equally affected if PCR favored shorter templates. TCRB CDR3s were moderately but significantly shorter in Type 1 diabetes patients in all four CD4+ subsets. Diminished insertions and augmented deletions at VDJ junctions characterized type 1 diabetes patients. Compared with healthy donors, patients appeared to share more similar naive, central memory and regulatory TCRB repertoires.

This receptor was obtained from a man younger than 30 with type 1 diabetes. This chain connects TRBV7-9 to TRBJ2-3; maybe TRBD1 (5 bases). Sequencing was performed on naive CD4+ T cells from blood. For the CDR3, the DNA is TGTGCCAGCAGTCAATCGACAGCCACGGATACGCAGTATTTT. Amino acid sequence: CASSQSTATDTQYF.